Each of the 11 T cell receptor beta chains below was sequenced from the same sample in a study of T cells in women clearing cervical HPV infection. TCRdb keeps only in-frame clones here, not all; method: immunoSEQ multiplex PCR. The sample has over 20,000 clones; the top ten hold under 10%. Material for sequencing was blood buffy coat. These receptors came from a woman aged 18 to 75 with a cervical HPV16 infection that either progressed to CIN3+ or cleared (not recorded which).

Of note for this clone: The observed sequence ends 3 residues before the CDR3 terminus, with the missing tail filled in from the germline J gene. The chain has TRBV5-1 and TRBJ2-2; a weak D match, TRBD2 (6 bases). Trimming cost V 1 base and J 9 bases, with 10 bases left between them. CDR3 size: 13 residues. Germline loops: CDR1 SGHRS, CDR2 YFSETQ. The sequenced part of the CDR3 DNA is TGCGCCAGCAGCTTGAGGGCGGGGAGGGAG. It codes for CASSLRAGRE. The complete CDR3 sequence is CASSLRAGRELFF.

Points on this clone: Read data end 3 residues before the CDR3 end; the end is taken from the germline J gene. The V and J genes are TRBV20-1 and TRBJ1-2; 7 bases are a match to TRBD1. Trimming at V came to 6 bases and at J to 3 bases, leaving 1 base not matched to a gene. The germline V gene encodes CDR1 DFQATT and CDR2 SNEGSKA (reference sequence). This CDR3 contains 11 residues. CDR3 sequence reads: CSAGTDYGYTF. The part of the CDR3 DNA that was read is TGCAGTGCGGGGACAGACTATGGC.

Remarks on this clone: The CDR3 is cut off 3 residues early in the read; its end comes from the germline J gene. The rearrangement joins TRBV6-2 or TRBV6-3 to TRBJ2-7; a weak D match, TRBD1 (6 bases). Germline assignment: CDR1 MNHEY and CDR2 SVGEGT. Trimming pared 9 bases from V and 0 bases from J, leaving 18 bases between. This CDR3 has 15 residues. CDR3 residues: CASLLTGKSSYEQYF. The CDR3 bases that were read are TGTGCCAGTTTACTGACAGGCAAGAGCTCCTACGAG.

Concerning this clone itself: The CDR3 extends 3 residues past the end of the read, so its final part is completed from the germline J gene. V and J are TRBV5-6 and TRBJ2-7, with a tentative D call TRBD1 (6 bases). Germline assignment: CDR1 SGHDT and CDR2 YYEEEE. V lost 1 base and J lost 6, with 11 bases in between. This CDR3 is 13 amino acids long. This chain's CDR3 is CASSLFQGPEQYF. The covered CDR3 bases are TGTGCCAGCAGCTTGTTCCAGGGGCCCGAG.

CDR3 loop: CASSLFPGSYGYTF. The sequenced CDR3 bases are TGTGCCAGCAGTTTATTCCCAGGGAGCTATGGC. The gene calls are TRBV12-3 or TRBV12-4 and TRBJ1-2; D is possibly TRBD1 (5 bases). The read finishes 3 residues shy of the CDR3 end, and the germline J gene is used to complete it. V gave up 2 bases and J gave up 4 bases, with 11 bases separating them. CDR3 length: 14 amino acids.

About this clone itself: The read halts 3 residues ahead of the CDR3 end, with the missing end drawn from the germline J gene. V is TRBV7-3 and J is TRBJ2-2; maybe TRBD2 (5 bases). Germline CDR1 SGHTA, CDR2 FQGTGA. The CDR3 sequence is 13 residues long. V was cut by 4 bases and J by 5 bases, with 8 bases left in between. The CDR3 bases that were read are TGTGCCAGCAGCTCCCGAGGGACCGGGGAG. Its protein is CASSSRGTGE. The whole CDR3 protein reads CASSSRGTGELFF. The variable domain in full, with the rest retrieved from reference TRBV7-3 and TRBJ2-2, is GAGVSQTPSNKVTEKGKYVELRCDPISGHTALYWYRQSLGQGPEFLIYFQGTGAADDSGLPNDRFFAVRPEGSVSTLKIQRTERGDSAVYLCASSSRGTGELFFGEGSRLTVL.

Regarding this clone: An end of the junction differs from the germline gene, which may be a read error. The CDR3 extends 3 residues past the end of the read, so its final part is completed from the germline J gene. The chain recombines TRBV4-2 with TRBJ1-2; D is possibly TRBD1 (6 bases). The CDR3 has 18 residues. Per germline, CDR1 LGHNA and CDR2 YNFKEQ. CDR3 loop: CASSLHTGYEPGLGGYTF. Incomplete CDR3 DNA: TGCGCCAGCAGCCTTCATACAGGGTACGAACCCGGGCTCGGCGGC.

About this clone itself: The CDR3 end is not reached by the read, which stops 3 residues before it; the germline J gene fills it in. The chain couples TRBV20-1 to TRBJ2-3, with 8 bases lining up with TRBD2. This CDR3 is 15 amino acids long. The V gene's germline CDR1 is DFQATT and CDR2 SNEGSKA (reference sequence). Partial CDR3 DNA: TGCAGTGCTAGAGTAGCGGGATTGGTCCAAGAGACG. It encodes CSARVAGLVQET. The CDR3 in its entirety is CSARVAGLVQETQYF.

With regard to this clone: The DNA ends 3 residues before the CDR3 does, and the rest of the CDR3 is filled in from the germline J gene. The chain recombines TRBV4-2 with TRBJ2-1, with D uncertain. From germline, CDR1 is LGHNA and CDR2 YNFKEQ. The CDR3 spans 16 residues. V lost 0 bases to trimming and J lost 5 bases, with 14 bases between them. This CDR3 is CASSQDPAFVDNEQFF. The sequenced CDR3 bases are TGTGCCAGCAGCCAAGATCCAGCGTTCGTAGACAATGAG.

Points on this clone: The read falls 3 residues short of the CDR3 end, and the missing part is taken from the germline J gene. This rearrangement joins TRBV9 to TRBJ2-3, with D maybe TRBD2 (5 bases). This CDR3 region has 15 residues. The germline V gene has CDR1 SGDLS and CDR2 YYNGEE. The ends were cut back, 7 bases at V and 3 bases at J, with 18 bases in the middle. The chain's CDR3 is CASRIGTRRTDTQYF. CDR3 bases read: TGTGCCAGCCGGATCGGAACTAGGCGTACAGATACG. Together with reference TRBV9 and TRBJ2-3, the CDR3 gives the full variable domain: DSGVTQTPKHLITATGQRVTLRCSPRSGDLSVYWYQQSLDQGLQFLIQYYNGEERAKGNILERFSAQQFPDLHSELNLSSLELGDSALYFCASRIGTRRTDTQYFGPGTRLTVL.

Notes on this clone: The read gets to within 3 residues of the CDR3 end, and the germline J gene fills in the rest. The V call is TRBV20-1, the J call TRBJ1-5, with a weak D call TRBD1 (5 bases). The CDR3 totals 15 residues. Trimming pared 0 bases from V and 2 bases from J, leaving 11 bases between. CDR1 and CDR2 (germline): DFQATT, SNEGSKA (reference sequence). Partial CDR3 DNA: TGCAGTGCTAGAGATCCAGGGCAGCGCAATCAGCCC. Translating it yields CSARDPGQRNQP. The full CDR3 is CSARDPGQRNQPQHF.